The sequence of this TCR beta chain was determined in a study of shared clonotypes between healthy human individuals (dated by TCRdb to the early 2020s). In the study overall: A few men and a couple of women, aged 18 to 49 years, made up the cohort. For each donor, three plates each were used for CD4 naive and CD4 memory, two plates were used for CD8 naive, and one plate was used for CD8 memory. To estimate repertoire size and how much clonotypes are shared between individuals, the study performed deep sequencing of blood TCR repertoires from 4 to 6 healthy adults. Different laboratories and diverse techniques were used to prepare libraries and sequence TCR repertoires, to increase sequencing depth and limit assay-specific biases. Between about 0.8 and 9 billion PBMCs per donor were obtained by leukapheresis.

CD8 naive samples were CD45RO-negative cells positively selected for CCR7, giving a CD45RA+CCR7+ population that excluded TemRA cells. The donors were healthy, HIV-negative adults who had no recently reported acute infections or vaccinations. Only Caucasian adults living in Nashville, Tennessee, USA were represented among the donors. After blood collection by leukapheresis, PBMCs were isolated using Ficoll-Histopaque density gradient centrifugation and then cryopreserved in the vapor phase of liquid nitrogen. Analytical flow cytometry was used to check the purity and quantity of every magnetically sorted T cell population. Genomic DNA was isolated from each sorted fraction and quantified by UV absorbance on a Nanodrop 2000c. Broader findings and caveats from the paper: Compared with non-shared clonotypes, the clonotypes found in all four sorted-subset donors had higher generation probabilities. Sharing across a few donors was observed for approximately 5% of naive CD4, about 4% of naive CD8, roughly 2.4% of memory CD4, and about 0.4% of memory CD8 clonotypes. Incomplete sequencing was indicated by rarefaction of sorted-subset datasets, despite the large sequencing depth. Only blood was sampled, and tissue TCR repertoires likely differ from those in blood. Pairwise subsampling led to the expectation that sequencing depth would affect the degree of clonotype sharing among donors. Because the study included a small number of donors, the genetic and exposure-history diversity represented was limited. Naive subsets generally had larger estimated clonotype richness than memory subsets did.

The junction shows trimming of 6 bases on V and 7 bases on J, plus 20 bases between the germline ends. Sequences MDHEN (CDR1) and SYDVKM (CDR2) are obtained from the germline V gene. Including cysteine and phenylalanine, the CDR3 has 15 amino acids. The sequence is cut down to CDR3 DNA, 45 bases in frame from base 1. Concerning this clone: This receptor's antigen is unknown. Base quality data are lacking; no much larger clone is found one base away.

Using the deep immunoSEQ assay, TCR CDR3 regions were amplified from genomic DNA by multiplex PCR. Extracted genomic DNA from each cell subset was spread evenly across all wells of several immunoSEQ 96-well plates, with each plate serving as a replicate. Each replicate PCR for sorted subsets received approximately 200 ng genomic DNA, equal to roughly 30,000 T cell genomes. Purified libraries were quantified with a Qubit 3.0 fluorometer, sized on a Bioanalyzer 2100, and re-quantified with the KAPA Library Quantification kit. A separate single-read 150-cycle Illumina NextSeq 550 flow cell was used to sequence each immunoSEQ 96-well plate. From the authors' description of their analysis: The immunoSEQ output contained only junctional sequences without quality scores, so filtering could not match that applied to full-length reads. Sequences were annotated with PyIR, a Python wrapper for IgBLAST v1.9, using IMGT germline references to assign V/J genes and CDR3. Reads with weak V/J assignments (E-value above 1e-6), missing CDR3, stop codons, out-of-frame junctions, or ambiguous translated residues were removed. A V3J clonotype was defined by an identical inferred V gene, J gene, and CDR3 amino acid sequence. The percentage overlap between two repertoires was calculated by dividing the number of shared unique clonotypes by the size of the smaller repertoire. RTK rarefaction, the Chao1 estimator, and Recon v2.1 estimates of unobserved clonotypes were used to assess repertoire richness. Generation probabilities were computed with OLGA for all TCRbeta clonotypes obtained by the gDNA method from four donors. The source is immuneACCESS, and TCRdb retained only in-frame sequences with V and J called. Part of the clones is not carried over; for the studies checked, unresolved V genes explain less than half of this, and the remainder is unexplained. V, J and clone size reflect that table, while D and trimming were determined from the DNA. This sample lists hundreds of thousands of clones; about 96% were detected once. The ten largest clones take up roughly 0.23% of the sample.

This TCR came from a man younger than 45 in good health. Recombination linked TRBV28 to TRBJ2-3, with TRBD2 perhaps the D gene, on 5 matching bases. The sequenced sample consisted of naive CD8+ T cells sorted from blood. The cell subset or site label of this sample denotes: CD45RA+CCR7+. Here is the DNA: TGTGCCAGCAGGTTGGGAGCGTCTCGGTCCCATACGCAGTATTTT. Translated, this gives CASRLGASRSHTQYF.